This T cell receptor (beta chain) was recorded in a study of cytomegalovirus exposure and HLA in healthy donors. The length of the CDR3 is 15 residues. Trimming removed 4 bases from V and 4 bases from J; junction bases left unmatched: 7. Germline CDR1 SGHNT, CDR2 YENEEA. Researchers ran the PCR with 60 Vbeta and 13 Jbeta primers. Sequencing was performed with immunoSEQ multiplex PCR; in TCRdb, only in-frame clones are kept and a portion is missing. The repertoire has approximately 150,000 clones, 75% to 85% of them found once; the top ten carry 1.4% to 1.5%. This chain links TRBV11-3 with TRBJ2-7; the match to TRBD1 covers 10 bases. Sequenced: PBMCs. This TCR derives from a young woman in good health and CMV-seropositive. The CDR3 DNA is TGTGCCAGCAGCTCCCGGGACAGGGGAGAATACGAGCAGTACTTC. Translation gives CASSSRDRGEYEQYF.